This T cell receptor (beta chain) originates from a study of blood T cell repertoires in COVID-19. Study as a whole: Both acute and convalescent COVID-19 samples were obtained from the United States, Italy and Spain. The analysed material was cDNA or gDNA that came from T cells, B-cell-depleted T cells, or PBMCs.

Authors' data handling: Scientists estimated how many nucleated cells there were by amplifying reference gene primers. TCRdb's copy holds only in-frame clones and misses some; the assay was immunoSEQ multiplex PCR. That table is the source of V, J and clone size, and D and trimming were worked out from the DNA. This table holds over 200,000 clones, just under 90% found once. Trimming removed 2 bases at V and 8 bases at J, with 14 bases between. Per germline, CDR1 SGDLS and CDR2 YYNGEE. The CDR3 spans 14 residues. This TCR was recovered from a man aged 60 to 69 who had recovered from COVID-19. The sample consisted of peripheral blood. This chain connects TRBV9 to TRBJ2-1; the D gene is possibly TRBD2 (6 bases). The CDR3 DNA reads TGTGCCAGCAGCGTTGACGGGTGGGGGGATGAGCAGTTCTTC. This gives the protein CASSVDGWGDEQFF.